These 16 T cell receptor beta chains came from one sample sequenced in a study of blood T cells in healthy people across ages. The second PCR ran about 6 to 12 cycles with a sample-barcoded 5' primer and J-beta primers. Using its own MiXCR run on the 5' RACE reads, TCRdb lists one record per CDR3 protein. The data hold fewer than 2,000,000 distinct CDR3 sequences, with roughly 32% observed a single time. Sequenced material: blood. Every receptor here comes from a woman in her twenties or thirties in good health.

The V gene is TRBV15, the J gene TRBJ2-7, with D possibly being TRBD2 (6 bases). Germline V gives CDR1 LNHNV, CDR2 YYDKDF (reference sequence). The length of the CDR3 is 15 residues. V was clipped by 1 base and J by 0 bases, with 10 bases between them. The CDR3 DNA is TGTGCCACCAGCAGAGTTAGGCGGGGCTCCTACGAGCAGTACTTC. Translated, it gives CATSRVRRGSYEQYF.

The CDR3 loop is CASSLAGPTEAFF. The CDR3, as DNA: TGCGCCAGCAGCTTGGCCGGGCCGACTGAAGCTTTCTTT. The chain combines TRBV5-1 with TRBJ1-1; no clear D. V gave up 0 bases and J gave up 5 bases, with 8 bases separating them. CDR3 length equals 13 residues. From germline, CDR1 is SGHRS and CDR2 YFSETQ.

The rearrangement joins TRBV28 to TRBJ2-2, with D perhaps assigned TRBD1 or TRBD2 (5 bases each). The CDR3 is made up of 15 amino acids. V gave up 8 bases and J gave up 0 bases, with 13 bases separating them. The V gene's germline CDR1 is MDHEN and CDR2 SYDVKM. The chain's CDR3 is CASGTGTTNTGELFF. The CDR3 DNA is TGTGCCAGCGGGACCGGGACGACGAACACCGGGGAGCTGTTTTTT.

The genes are TRBV30 and TRBJ1-2; 10 nucleotides agree with TRBD1. The CDR3 contains 12 residues. V gave up 5 bases and J gave up 9 bases; unmatched junction bases: 6. Germline CDR1 GTSNPN, CDR2 SVGIG (reference sequence). The CDR3 nucleotides are TGTGCCTGGGCCCGGGACAGGGGCAGCTACACCTTC. This translates into CAWARDRGSYTF.

The chain carries TRBV29-1 and TRBJ2-5; D gene unclear. CDR3 length: 13 amino acids. CDR1 and CDR2 from the germline V gene are SQVTM and ANQGSEA. V was pared by 2 bases and J by 11 bases, with 18 bases between. The DNA for the CDR3 is TGCAGCGTTGAAAGACCGTGGGCGTATGAGCAGTACTTC. It translates to CSVERPWAYEQYF.

This clonotype was recorded a few times. This chain connects TRBV27 to TRBJ2-1; D gene uncertain. Germline lookup yields CDR1 MNHEY and CDR2 SMNVEV (reference sequence). V shed 2 bases and J shed 6 bases, with 20 bases lying between them. The length of the CDR3 is 17 residues. The CDR3 here is CASSLVRALSQANEQFF. The CDR3 DNA reads TGTGCCAGCAGTTTAGTTCGGGCCCTTTCTCAGGCCAATGAGCAGTTCTTC.

This chain connects TRBV10-3 to TRBJ2-6, with D perhaps TRBD2 (5 bases). V lost 10 bases, J lost 0 bases, and 10 bases lay in between. This CDR3 is 14 amino acids long. Germline V CDR1 and CDR2: ENHRY, SYGVKD. CDR3 sequence reads: CATGVGSGANVLTF. The CDR3 DNA reads as TGTGCCACCGGGGTTGGCTCTGGGGCCAACGTCCTGACTTTC.

The chain links TRBV9 to TRBJ2-1; perhaps TRBD1 as D (6 bases). Germline lookup yields CDR1 SGDLS and CDR2 YYNGEE. The CDR3 consists of 13 residues. V was trimmed by 4 bases and J by 4 bases, leaving 9 bases between them. CDR3 DNA: TGTGCCAGCAGCACGGACAGATACAATGAGCAGTTCTTC. It codes for CASSTDRYNEQFF.

This clonotype was seen more than once but under ten times. The chain uses TRBV27 and TRBJ2-7; 11 nucleotides match TRBD2. This CDR3 is built from 14 residues. The V gene end was trimmed by 4 bases and the J gene end by 5 bases; junction bases not matched to a gene: 4. Per germline, CDR1 MNHEY and CDR2 SMNVEV (reference sequence). CDR3 sequence reads: CASSSSGRWNEQYF. The CDR3 DNA sequence: TGTGCCAGCAGTTCTAGCGGGAGGTGGAACGAGCAGTACTTC.

This clonotype has a count of ten or more. This rearrangement joins TRBV6-2 or TRBV6-3 to TRBJ2-3; 8 bases are shared with TRBD1. The junction had 3 bases not matched to a gene; V was cut back by 7 bases and J by 0 bases. The germline V gene encodes CDR1 MNHEY and CDR2 SVGEGT. This CDR3 spans 14 amino acids. The CDR3 sequence is CASTSGGSTDTQYF. For the CDR3, the DNA is TGTGCCAGCACCTCAGGGGGCAGCACAGATACGCAGTATTTT.

The chain has TRBV2 and TRBJ2-7, with D possibly matching TRBD1 (6 bases). The germline V gene has CDR1 SNHLY and CDR2 FYNNEI. Trimming removed 6 bases from V and 4 bases from J, with 16 bases in between. This CDR3 has 14 residues. In DNA form, the CDR3 reads TGTGCCAGCAGGGGTCCCGGGACACCATACGAGCAGTACTTC. Translated: CASRGPGTPYEQYF.

The chain links TRBV20-1 to TRBJ2-1; 15 bases match TRBD2. CDR1 is DFQATT and CDR2 is SNEGSKA in the germline V gene (reference sequence). The V gene end was trimmed by 6 bases and the J gene end by 3 bases; junction bases not matched to a gene: 3. This CDR3 has 15 residues. CDR3: CSARTSGRVYNEQFF. CDR3 in DNA: TGCAGTGCCAGGACTAGCGGGAGGGTCTACAATGAGCAGTTCTTC.

This sequence joins TRBV20-1 and TRBJ1-1; TRBD1 might be the D (6 bases). This CDR3 has 16 residues. The germline gives CDR1 DFQATT, CDR2 SNEGSKA (reference sequence). The ends were cut back, 1 base at V and 3 bases at J, with 18 bases in the middle. CDR3 region: CSARGGGRQVYTEAFF. The CDR3 DNA reads as TGCAGTGCTAGAGGAGGGGGGCGGCAGGTTTACACTGAAGCTTTCTTT.

The rearrangement uses TRBV7-2 and TRBJ2-3; a weak D match, TRBD1 (6 bases). V was shortened by 9 bases and J by 2 bases, with 12 bases between the two germline ends. Germline V lookup: CDR1 SGHTA, CDR2 FQGNSA. CDR3 length equals 13 residues. Written as DNA, the CDR3 is TGTGCCAGTTCAGGGGCCTTCACAGATACGCAGTATTTT. It is translated as CASSGAFTDTQYF.

The V call is TRBV15, the J call TRBJ2-2; D uncertain. Trimming removed 6 bases at V and 0 bases at J, with 5 bases between. Germline V CDR1 and CDR2: LNHNV, YYDKDF (reference sequence). This CDR3 contains 13 residues. The CDR3 bases are TGTGCCACCAGAGTACCGAACACCGGGGAGCTGTTTTTT. Protein: CATRVPNTGELFF.

The gene calls are TRBV20-1 and TRBJ2-4, with D possibly TRBD2 on 5 matching bases. The J call may be incorrect, as the DNA end agrees better with TRBJ2-7. Germline CDR1 DFQATT, CDR2 SNEGSKA (reference sequence). The CDR3 is made up of 14 amino acids. The CDR3 coding sequence is TGCAGTGCTAGGCGGGTAAAAGGTCGGGACGAGCAGTACTTC. This gives the protein CSARRVKGRDEQYF.